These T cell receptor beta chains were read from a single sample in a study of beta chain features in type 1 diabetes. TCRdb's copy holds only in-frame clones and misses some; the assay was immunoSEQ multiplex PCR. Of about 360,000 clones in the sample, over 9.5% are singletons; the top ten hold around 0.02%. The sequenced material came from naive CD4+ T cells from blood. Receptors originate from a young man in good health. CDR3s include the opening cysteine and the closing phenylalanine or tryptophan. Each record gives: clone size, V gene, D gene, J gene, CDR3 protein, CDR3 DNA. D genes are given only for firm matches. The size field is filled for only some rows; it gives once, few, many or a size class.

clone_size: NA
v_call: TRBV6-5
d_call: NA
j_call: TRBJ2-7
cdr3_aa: CASSYSGSSYEQYF
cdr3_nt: TGTGCCAGCAGTTACTCGGGCAGTTCCTACGAGCAGTACTTC

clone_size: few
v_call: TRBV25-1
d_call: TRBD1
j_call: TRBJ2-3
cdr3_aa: CASSEYSGTATDTQYF
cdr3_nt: TGTGCCAGCAGTGAATATTCCGGGACAGCCACAGATACGCAGTATTTT

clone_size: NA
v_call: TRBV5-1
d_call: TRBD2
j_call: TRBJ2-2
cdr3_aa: CASSLTSGGATGELFF
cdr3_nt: TGCGCCAGCAGCCTGACTAGCGGGGGGGCCACCGGGGAGCTGTTTTTT

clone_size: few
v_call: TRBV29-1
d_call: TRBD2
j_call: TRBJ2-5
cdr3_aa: CSVGGLAVFTQETQYF
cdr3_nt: TGCAGCGTTGGGGGACTAGCGGTGTTTACCCAAGAGACCCAGTACTTC

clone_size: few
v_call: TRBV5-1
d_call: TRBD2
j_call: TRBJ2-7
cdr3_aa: CASSLATSGNYEQYF
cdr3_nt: TGCGCCAGCAGCTTGGCTACTAGCGGCAACTACGAGCAGTACTTC

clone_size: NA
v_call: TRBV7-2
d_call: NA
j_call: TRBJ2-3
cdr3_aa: CANAAGTDTQYF
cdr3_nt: TGTGCTAACGCGGCGGGCACAGATACGCAGTATTTT

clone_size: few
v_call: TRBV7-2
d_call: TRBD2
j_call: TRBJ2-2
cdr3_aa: CASSLESGGDGELFF
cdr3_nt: TGTGCCAGCAGCTTAGAAAGCGGGGGCGACGGAGAGCTGTTTTTT

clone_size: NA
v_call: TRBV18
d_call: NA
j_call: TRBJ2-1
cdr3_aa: CASSPLSRDEQFF
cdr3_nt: TGTGCCAGCTCACCGCTCTCGCGCGATGAGCAGTTCTTC

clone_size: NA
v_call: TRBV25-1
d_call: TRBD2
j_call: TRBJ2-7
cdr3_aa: CASSDRLAGVYEQYF
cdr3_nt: TGTGCCAGCAGTGACAGGCTAGCGGGAGTATACGAGCAGTACTTC

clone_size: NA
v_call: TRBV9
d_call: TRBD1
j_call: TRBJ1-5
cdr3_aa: CASSATGTNQPQHF
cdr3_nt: TGTGCCAGCAGCGCGACAGGGACCAATCAGCCCCAGCATTTT

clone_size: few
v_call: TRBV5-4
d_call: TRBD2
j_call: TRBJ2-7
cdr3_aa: CASSSGGGTYEQYF
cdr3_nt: TGTGCCAGCAGCTCCGGGGGGGGGACCTACGAGCAGTACTTC

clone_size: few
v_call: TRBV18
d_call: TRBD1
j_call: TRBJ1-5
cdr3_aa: CASSPGTDQPQHF
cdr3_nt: TGTGCCAGCTCACCCGGGACAGATCAGCCCCAGCATTTT

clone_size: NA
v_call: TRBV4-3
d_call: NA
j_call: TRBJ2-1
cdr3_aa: CASSLLGSSYNEQFF
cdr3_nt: TGCGCCAGCAGCCTACTGGGGAGCTCCTACAATGAGCAGTTCTTC

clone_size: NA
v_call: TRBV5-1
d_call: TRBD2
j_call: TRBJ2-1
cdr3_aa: CASSYRTSGGNEQFF
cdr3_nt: TGCGCCAGCAGCTACCGGACTAGCGGAGGTAATGAGCAGTTCTTC

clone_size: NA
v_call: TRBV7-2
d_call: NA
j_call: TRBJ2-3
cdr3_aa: CASSSGGTDTQYF
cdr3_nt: TGTGCCAGCAGCTCCGGGGGAACAGATACGCAGTATTTT

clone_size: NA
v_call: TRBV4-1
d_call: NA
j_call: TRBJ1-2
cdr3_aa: CASRTPARGYGYTF
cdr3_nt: TGCGCCAGCAGGACCCCCGCACGAGGCTATGGCTACACCTTC

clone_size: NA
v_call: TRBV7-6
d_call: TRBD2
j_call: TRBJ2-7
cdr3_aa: CASSLAISGGEVTYEQYF
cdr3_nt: TGTGCCAGCAGCTTAGCCATCAGCGGGGGGGAAGTAACCTACGAGCAGTACTTC

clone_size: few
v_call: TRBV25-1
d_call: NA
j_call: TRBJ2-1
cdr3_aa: CASSLEPPYNEQFF
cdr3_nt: TGTGCCAGCAGTTTAGAGCCGCCCTACAATGAGCAGTTCTTC

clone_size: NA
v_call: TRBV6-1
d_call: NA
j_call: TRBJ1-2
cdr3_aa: CASISAMRGGGYTF
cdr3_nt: TGTGCCAGCATTTCCGCGATGCGAGGCGGTGGCTACACCTTC

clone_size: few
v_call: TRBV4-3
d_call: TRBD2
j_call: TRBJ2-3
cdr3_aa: CASSQSLLASGSADTQYF
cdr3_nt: TGCGCCAGCAGCCAAAGTTTGCTGGCTAGCGGGAGCGCAGATACGCAGTATTTT

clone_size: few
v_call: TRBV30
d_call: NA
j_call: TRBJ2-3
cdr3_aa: CAWSVLRSTDTQYF
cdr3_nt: TGTGCCTGGAGTGTCTTACGGAGCACAGATACGCAGTATTTT

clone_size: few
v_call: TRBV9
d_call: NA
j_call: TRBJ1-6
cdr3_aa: CASSQTDLSYNSPLHF
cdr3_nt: TGTGCCAGCAGCCAAACAGATCTCTCCTATAATTCACCCCTCCACTTT

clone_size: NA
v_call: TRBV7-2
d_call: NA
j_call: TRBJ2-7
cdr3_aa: CATGSGGLVYEQYF
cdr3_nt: TGTGCCACCGGGAGTGGTGGTTTAGTCTACGAGCAGTACTTC

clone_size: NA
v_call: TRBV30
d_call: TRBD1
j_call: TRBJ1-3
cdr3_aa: CAWDRGSGNTIYF
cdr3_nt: TGTGCCTGGGACAGGGGGTCTGGAAACACCATATATTTT